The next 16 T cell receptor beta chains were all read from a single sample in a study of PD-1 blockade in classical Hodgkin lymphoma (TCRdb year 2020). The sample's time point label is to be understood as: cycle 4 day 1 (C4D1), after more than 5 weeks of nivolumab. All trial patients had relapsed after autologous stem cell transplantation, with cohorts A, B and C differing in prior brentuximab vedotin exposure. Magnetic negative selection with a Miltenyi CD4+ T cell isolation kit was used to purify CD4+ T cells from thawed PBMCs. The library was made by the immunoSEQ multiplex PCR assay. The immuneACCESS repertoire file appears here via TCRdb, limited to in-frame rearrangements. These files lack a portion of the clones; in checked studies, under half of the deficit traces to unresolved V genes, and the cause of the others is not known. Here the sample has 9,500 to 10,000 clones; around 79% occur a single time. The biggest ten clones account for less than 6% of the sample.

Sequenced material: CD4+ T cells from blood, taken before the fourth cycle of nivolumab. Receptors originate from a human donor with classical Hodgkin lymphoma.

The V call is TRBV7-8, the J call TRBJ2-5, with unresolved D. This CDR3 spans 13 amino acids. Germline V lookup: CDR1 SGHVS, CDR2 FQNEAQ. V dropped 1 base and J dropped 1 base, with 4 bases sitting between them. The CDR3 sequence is CASSLGPQETQYF. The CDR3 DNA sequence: TGTGCCAGCAGCTTAGGACCCCAAGAGACCCAGTACTTC.

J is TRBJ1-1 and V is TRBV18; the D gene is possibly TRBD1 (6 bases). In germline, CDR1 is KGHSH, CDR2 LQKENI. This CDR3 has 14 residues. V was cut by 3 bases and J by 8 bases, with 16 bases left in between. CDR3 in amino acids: CASSPGGGTPEAFF. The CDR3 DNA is TGTGCCAGCTCACCCGGAGGGGGGACGCCGGAAGCTTTCTTT.

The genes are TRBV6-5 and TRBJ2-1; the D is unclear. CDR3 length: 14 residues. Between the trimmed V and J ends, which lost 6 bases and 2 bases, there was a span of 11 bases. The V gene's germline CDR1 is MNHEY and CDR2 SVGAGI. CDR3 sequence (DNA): TGTGCCAGCAGCCAGCACCCCCCCTACAATGAGCAGTTCTTC. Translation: CASSQHPPYNEQFF.

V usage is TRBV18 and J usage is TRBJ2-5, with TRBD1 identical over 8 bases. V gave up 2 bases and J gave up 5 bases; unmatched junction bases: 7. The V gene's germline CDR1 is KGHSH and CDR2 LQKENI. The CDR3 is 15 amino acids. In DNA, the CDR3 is TGTGCCAGCTCACCAAGGACAGGGCAGGGGGAGACCCAGTACTTC. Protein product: CASSPRTGQGETQYF.

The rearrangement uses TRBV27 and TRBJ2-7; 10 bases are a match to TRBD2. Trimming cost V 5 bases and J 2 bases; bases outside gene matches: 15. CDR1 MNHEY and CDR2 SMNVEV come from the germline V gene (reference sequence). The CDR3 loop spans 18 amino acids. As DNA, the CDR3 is TGTGCCAGCAGTCGCTCCGCTCCGACTAGCGGGCTGACCTACGAGCAGTACTTC. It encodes CASSRSAPTSGLTYEQYF.

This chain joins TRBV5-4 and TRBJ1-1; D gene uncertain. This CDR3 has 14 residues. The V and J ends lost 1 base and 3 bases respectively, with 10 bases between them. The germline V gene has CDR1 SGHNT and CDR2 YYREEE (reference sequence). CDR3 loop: CASSLSAEDTEAFF. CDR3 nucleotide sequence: TGTGCCAGCAGCTTGTCGGCCGAGGACACTGAAGCTTTCTTT.

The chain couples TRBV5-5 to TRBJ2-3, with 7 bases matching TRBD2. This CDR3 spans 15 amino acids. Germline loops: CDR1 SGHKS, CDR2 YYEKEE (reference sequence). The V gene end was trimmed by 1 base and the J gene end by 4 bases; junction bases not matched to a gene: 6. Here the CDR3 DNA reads TGTGCCAGCAGCTTGACGGGGGGAGCCCCAGATACGCAGTATTTT. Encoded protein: CASSLTGGAPDTQYF.

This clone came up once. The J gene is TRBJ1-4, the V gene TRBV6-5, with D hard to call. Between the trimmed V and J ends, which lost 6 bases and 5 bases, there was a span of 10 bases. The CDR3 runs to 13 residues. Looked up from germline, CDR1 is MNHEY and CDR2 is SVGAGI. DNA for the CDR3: TGTGCCAGCAGCCGAACGGGAAATGAAAAACTGTTTTTT. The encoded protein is CASSRTGNEKLFF.

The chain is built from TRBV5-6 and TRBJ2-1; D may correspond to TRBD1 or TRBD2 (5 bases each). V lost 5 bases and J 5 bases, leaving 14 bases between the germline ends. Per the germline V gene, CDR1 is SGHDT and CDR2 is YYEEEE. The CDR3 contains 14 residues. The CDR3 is CASREWGRDNEQFF. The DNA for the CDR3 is TGTGCCAGCAGGGAGTGGGGACGGGACAATGAGCAGTTCTTC. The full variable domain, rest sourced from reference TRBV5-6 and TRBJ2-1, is DAGVTQSPTHLIKTRGQQVTLRCSPKSGHDTVSWYQQALGQGPQFIFQYYEEEERQRGNFPDRFSGHQFPNYSSELNVNALLLGDSALYLCASREWGRDNEQFFGPGTRLTVL.

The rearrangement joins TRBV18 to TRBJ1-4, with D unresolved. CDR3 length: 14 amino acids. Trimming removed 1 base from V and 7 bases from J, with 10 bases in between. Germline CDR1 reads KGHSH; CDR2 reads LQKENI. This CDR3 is CASSPRVYGEKLFF. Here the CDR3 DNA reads TGTGCCAGCTCACCACGGGTTTACGGTGAAAAACTGTTTTTT.

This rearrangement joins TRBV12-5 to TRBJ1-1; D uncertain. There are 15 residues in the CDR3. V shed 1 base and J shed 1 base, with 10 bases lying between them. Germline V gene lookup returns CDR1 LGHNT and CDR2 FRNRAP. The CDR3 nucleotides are TGTGCTAGTGGTTTGGGCCTGAGCGGGAACACTGAAGCTTTCTTT. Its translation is CASGLGLSGNTEAFF.

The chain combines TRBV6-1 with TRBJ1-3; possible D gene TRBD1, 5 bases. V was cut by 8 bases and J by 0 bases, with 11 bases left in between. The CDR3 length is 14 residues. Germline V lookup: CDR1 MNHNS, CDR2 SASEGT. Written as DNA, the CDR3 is TGTGCCAGCGGGGGGGGAATCTCTGGAAACACCATATATTTT. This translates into CASGGGISGNTIYF.

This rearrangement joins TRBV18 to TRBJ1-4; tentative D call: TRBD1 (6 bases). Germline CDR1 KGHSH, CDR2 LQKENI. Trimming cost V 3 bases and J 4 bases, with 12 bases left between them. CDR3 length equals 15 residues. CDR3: CASSPPGTHNEKLFF. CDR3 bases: TGTGCCAGCTCACCCCCCGGGACACATAATGAAAAACTGTTTTTT.

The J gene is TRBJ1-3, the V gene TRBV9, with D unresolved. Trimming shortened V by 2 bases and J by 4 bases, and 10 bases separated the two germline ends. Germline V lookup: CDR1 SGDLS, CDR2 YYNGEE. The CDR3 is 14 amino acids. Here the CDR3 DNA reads TGTGCCAGCAGCGTCGGAGAATTCGGAAACACCATATATTTT. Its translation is CASSVGEFGNTIYF.

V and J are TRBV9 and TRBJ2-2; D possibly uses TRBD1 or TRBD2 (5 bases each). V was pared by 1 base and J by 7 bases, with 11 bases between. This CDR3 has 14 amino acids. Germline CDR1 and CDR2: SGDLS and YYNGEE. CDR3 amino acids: CASSVRGEGGELFF. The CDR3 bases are TGTGCCAGCAGCGTAAGGGGAGAGGGCGGGGAGCTGTTTTTT.

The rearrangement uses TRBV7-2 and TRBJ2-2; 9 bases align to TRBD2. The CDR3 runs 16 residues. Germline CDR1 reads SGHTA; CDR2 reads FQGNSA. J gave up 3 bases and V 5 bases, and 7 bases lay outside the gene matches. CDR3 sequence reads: CASSLGGGGYTGELFF. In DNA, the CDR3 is TGTGCCAGCAGCCTCGGCGGGGGGGGATACACCGGGGAGCTGTTTTTT.